This T cell receptor beta chain was recorded in a study of OX40 agonist ivuxolimab in advanced cancers. Per germline, CDR1 LNHDA and CDR2 SQIVND (reference sequence). Trimming stripped 5 bases from V and 2 bases from J, with 9 bases between. The length of the CDR3 is 14 residues. This clone was recorded once. Repertoires were generated with immunoSEQ multiplex PCR, while TCRdb's copy carries only in-frame clones and drops some. Of around 40,000 clones in the sample, 65% to 85% were seen once. The chain recombines TRBV19 with TRBJ2-2; D unclear. The TCR was taken from an adult with an advanced solid tumor such as melanoma, head and neck, liver or kidney cancer. The source was CD4+ or CD8+ T cells sorted from blood, collected in a trial of the OX40 agonist ivuxolimab. As DNA, the CDR3 is TGTGCCAGTAGTCCCCAGAGAAACACCGGGGAGCTGTTTTTT. It yields the protein CASSPQRNTGELFF.